Listed below are T cell receptor beta chains from one sample, sequenced in a study of CD8 T cells in ankylosing spondylitis. TCRdb used MiXCR to reprocess the 5' RACE reads, holding one entry per CDR3 protein. The table includes over 200,000 distinct CDR3 sequences, around 18% detected once. The sample consisted of blood, either unsorted or a sorted T cell fraction (not recorded which). The source is a male donor with ankylosing spondylitis. Each CDR3 is given without its conserved first and last residue. D genes are given only for firm matches.

j_call,d_call,v_call,cdr3_aa
TRBJ2-1,TRBD2,TRBV6-2/TRBV6-3,ASSLPAGGFFEQF
TRBJ2-7,.,TRBV2,ASNTDPGRQPNEQY
TRBJ1-2,.,TRBV7-9,ASSPLRANYGYT
TRBJ2-2,.,TRBV6-1,ASTSAGELF
TRBJ2-7,TRBD1,TRBV27,ASSLTGASIYEQY
TRBJ1-2,.,TRBV27,ASSPEVVSSYGYT
TRBJ2-7,.,TRBV5-1,ASSFAGQRYEQY
TRBJ2-3,TRBD2,TRBV4-1,ASSQISRTSGSPDTQY
TRBJ2-7,.,TRBV5-3,ARSPNPDSLVSEQY
TRBJ2-1,TRBD2,TRBV11-2,ASSLGASGGKWAYNEQF
TRBJ1-5,.,TRBV6-5,ASSLRGDGRQPQH
TRBJ2-1,.,TRBV12-3/TRBV12-4,ASRGLASEQF
TRBJ2-2,TRBD2,TRBV27,ASSLLSHSGSRSGELF
TRBJ2-1,TRBD2,TRBV20-1,SARALAGLENEQF
TRBJ2-1,.,TRBV12-3/TRBV12-4,ASSLALMDEQF
TRBJ2-5,.,TRBV6-2/TRBV6-3,ASRGGETQY
TRBJ2-3,.,TRBV7-9,ASSFGQGGTDTQY
TRBJ1-1,TRBD1,TRBV6-2/TRBV6-3,ASSYLRTGSTEAF
TRBJ2-2,.,TRBV18,ASSPPGPVTGELF
TRBJ2-7,.,TRBV2,ASLGRNYEQY
TRBJ1-5,.,TRBV28,ASSLLSPGQPQH
TRBJ2-5,.,TRBV5-1,ASRPDLEETQY
TRBJ2-1,.,TRBV20-1,SARGLQRSHNEQF
TRBJ1-1,.,TRBV28,ASSFRLNTEAF
TRBJ2-2,TRBD2,TRBV27,ASSLSLAENTGELF
TRBJ1-1,TRBD1,TRBV6-1,ASSPDRVDTEAF
TRBJ1-4,.,TRBV4-1,ASSQVPPREKLF
TRBJ2-3,.,TRBV2,ASSNRDSTDTQY
TRBJ2-1,TRBD1,TRBV12-3/TRBV12-4,ASSPTTGRVEQF
TRBJ2-3,.,TRBV28,ASSTFTDTQY
TRBJ2-2,TRBD2,TRBV20-1,SARSHLLADHTNTGELF
TRBJ2-7,TRBD2,TRBV5-1,ASSLGLAPSYEQY
TRBJ1-1,.,TRBV7-9,ASSLNQGFTEAF
TRBJ2-5,.,TRBV12-3/TRBV12-4,ASKRGSEETQY